The next 30 T cell receptor beta chains were all read from a single sample in a study of T cell repertoires in aging, cancer and after chemotherapy. Peripheral blood genomic DNA, not sorted cells or RNA, was the template. Rearranged V-D-J TRB sequences were amplified with a mixed TRB-A/B primer pool. MiXCR, applied by TCRdb to the multiplex PCR reads, yields one record per CDR3 protein. The sample shows approximately 5,000 distinct CDR3 sequences, 26% of them seen only once. The sequencing sample was made of blood. The receptors originated from a human donor with a blood cancer.

The chain recombines TRBV5-4 with TRBJ2-2; D not certain. The germline V gene encodes CDR1 SGHNT and CDR2 YYREEE (reference sequence). This CDR3 has 13 residues. The V gene lost 4 bases and the J gene lost 6 bases, with 10 bases spanning the gap. The chain's CDR3 is CASSRYPPGELFF. The CDR3 DNA is TGTGCCAGCAGCCGTTACCCTCCCGGGGAGCTGTTTTTT.

CDR3 protein: CASGLDTGKAYRGYTF. The CDR3 DNA sequence: TGTGCTAGTGGTTTGGACACCGGAAAAGCCTATCGGGGCTACACCTTC. The chain recombines TRBV12-5 with TRBJ1-2; D remains ambiguous. Germline lookup yields CDR1 LGHNT and CDR2 FRNRAP. The CDR3 sequence is 16 residues long. V lost 1 base, J lost 8 bases, and 20 bases lay in between. Filled out from reference TRBV12-5 and TRBJ1-2, the complete variable domain reads DARVTQTPRHKVTEMGQEVTMRCQPILGHNTVFWYRQTMMQGLELLAYFRNRAPLDDSGMPKDRFSAEMPDATLATLKIQPSEPRDSAVYFCASGLDTGKAYRGYTFGSGTRLTVV.

The sample holds a few counts of this clonotype. This sequence joins TRBV6-5 and TRBJ2-3, with TRBD1 identical over 8 bases. This CDR3 is 15 amino acids long. Germline-derived CDR1 and CDR2 are MNHEY and SVGAGI. J was trimmed by 2 bases and V by 2 bases; bases with no gene match: 3. The CDR3 DNA is TGTGCCAGCAGTTACACGACAGGGGTCACAGATACGCAGTATTTT. This codes for CASSYTTGVTDTQYF.

The V call is TRBV24-1, the J call TRBJ2-1; D unclear. The CDR3 sequence is 12 residues long. Trimming pared 1 base from V and 8 bases from J, leaving 5 bases between. Per germline, CDR1 KGHDR and CDR2 SFDVKD. CDR3 coding DNA: TGTGCCACCAGTGATTTTAAGGATGAGCAGTTCTTC. This encodes CATSDFKDEQFF.

This clonotype is classed as medium-sized. This rearrangement joins TRBV11-3 to TRBJ2-7; D gene uncertain. Between the trimmed V and J ends, which lost 5 bases and 2 bases, there was a span of 4 bases. Germline CDR1 SGHNT, CDR2 YENEEA. The CDR3 is 11 amino acids. CDR3 protein: CASSITYEQYF. In DNA, the CDR3 is TGTGCCAGCAGCATCACCTACGAGCAGTACTTC.

This clonotype was detected only a few times. This chain connects TRBV7-9 to TRBJ1-4; 8 bases are shared with TRBD1. Germline CDR1 reads SEHNR; CDR2 reads FQNEAQ (reference sequence). J gave up 8 bases and V 4 bases, and 6 bases lay outside the gene matches. The CDR3 sequence is 14 residues long. CDR3 amino acids: CASSSTGGGEKLFF. DNA of the CDR3: TGTGCCAGCAGCTCAACAGGGGGAGGGGAAAAACTGTTTTTT.

There are a few counts of this clonotype. The chain uses TRBV18 and TRBJ2-7; 7 bases are a match to TRBD2. Germline lookup yields CDR1 KGHSH and CDR2 LQKENI. The CDR3 totals 13 residues. V was clipped by 1 base and J by 6 bases; unmatched bases: 3. DNA for the CDR3: TGTGCCAGCTCACCACAGACTAGCAGCGAGCAGTACTTC. It specifies CASSPQTSSEQYF.

By share of the sample, this clonotype is medium-sized. V usage is TRBV12-3 or TRBV12-4 and J usage is TRBJ1-2, with 10 bases matching TRBD1. This CDR3 is built from 14 residues. After removal of 5 bases from V and 7 bases from J, the junction contained 7 bases not matched to a gene. This CDR3 reads CASSVDRGRGGYTF. In nucleotides, the CDR3 is TGTGCCAGCAGTGTCGACAGGGGGCGCGGTGGCTACACCTTC.

In its sample, this clonotype ranks as medium-sized. The chain has TRBV29-1 and TRBJ1-2; weak D call: TRBD1 (6 bases). Germline V gives CDR1 SQVTM, CDR2 ANQGSEA. Trimming pared 7 bases from V and 2 bases from J, leaving 14 bases between. The CDR3 totals 13 residues. The CDR3 sequence: CSDPTGANYGYTF. The CDR3 nucleotides read TGCAGCGACCCGACAGGCGCGAACTATGGCTACACCTTC.

The chain employs TRBV12-3 or TRBV12-4 and TRBJ1-1; no clear D gene. The CDR3 runs to 13 residues. V was cut by 5 bases and J by 1 base, with 8 bases left in between. CDR3 amino acids: CASSRTANTEAFF. The CDR3 DNA sequence: TGTGCCAGCAGTCGGACTGCGAACACTGAAGCTTTCTTT.

V and J are TRBV7-2 and TRBJ2-1, with 8 positions matching TRBD1. Unmatched junction bases numbered 6, after V lost 6 bases and J lost 2 bases. This CDR3 is 15 amino acids long. From germline, CDR1 is SGHTA and CDR2 FQGNSA. CDR3: CASSFDRGPYNEQFF. The DNA of the CDR3 is TGTGCCAGCAGTTTCGACAGGGGTCCCTACAATGAGCAGTTCTTC.

This clonotype was seen only a few times. The rearrangement joins TRBV6-5 to TRBJ2-7; D is unclear. The V gene's germline CDR1 is MNHEY and CDR2 SVGAGI. The germline V and J ends were trimmed by 4 bases and 4 bases, with 5 bases remaining between them. This CDR3 has 11 residues. CDR3 in DNA: TGTGCCAGCAGTTTCGGGTACGAGCAGTACTTC. Amino acid sequence: CASSFGYEQYF.

The chain joins TRBV12-3 or TRBV12-4 to TRBJ2-1; possibly TRBD2 for D (6 bases). The CDR3 loop spans 13 amino acids. Trimming removed 8 bases at V and 8 bases at J, with 16 bases between. In nucleotides, the CDR3 is TGTGCCAGCCACCCGGGGGTTGGGGATGAGCAGTTCTTC. It translates to CASHPGVGDEQFF.

In its sample, this clonotype was seen once. At one end the junction does not follow the germline gene, possibly because of a read error. This chain uses TRBV13 with TRBJ2-7, with no clear D. Germline loops: CDR1 PRHDT, CDR2 FYEKMQ (reference sequence). This CDR3 is 14 amino acids long. This chain's CDR3 is CASSVGGLNHEQYF. The DNA for the CDR3 is TGTGCCAGCAGCGTAGGTGGTCTTAACCACGAGCAGTACTTC.

This clonotype is medium-sized within its sample. This chain joins TRBV11-3 and TRBJ2-3; 9 bases fit TRBD1. This CDR3 is 17 amino acids long. Germline V gives CDR1 SGHNT, CDR2 YENEEA. V was pared by 1 base and J by 1 base, with 6 bases of the junction left unmatched. The CDR3 region has the DNA TGTGCCAGCAGCTTAGCGGGACAGGGAAAAGGCACAGATACGCAGTATTTT. It yields the protein CASSLAGQGKGTDTQYF.

The chain employs TRBV5-3 and TRBJ2-5; 8 nucleotides line up with TRBD2. TRBV5-3 qualifies as an ORF whose function is uncertain. This CDR3 comprises 16 residues. Trimming took 4 bases from V and 4 from J; bases not matched to a gene: 12. The CDR3 nucleotides read TGTGCCAGAAGCCCGACCCTGGGACTAGTATCAGAGACCCAGTACTTC. This gives the protein CARSPTLGLVSETQYF.

Only a few counts were recorded for this clonotype. The chain carries TRBV30 and TRBJ2-3; 7 bases fit TRBD1. The V segment lost 3 bases and the J segment 0 bases; nucleotides outside the gene matches: 6. This CDR3 comprises 15 residues. Germline V gives CDR1 GTSNPN, CDR2 SVGIG (reference sequence). CDR3 bases: TGTGCCTGGAGCCCGGGACAGACTAGCACAGATACGCAGTATTTT. Protein product: CAWSPGQTSTDTQYF.

V gene TRBV27 combines with J gene TRBJ2-7; D perhaps matches TRBD2 (7 bases). This CDR3 has 16 residues. Germline lookup yields CDR1 MNHEY and CDR2 SMNVEV (reference sequence). Trimming took 2 bases from V and 7 from J, leaving 21 bases between them. DNA of the CDR3: TGTGCCAGCAGTTTAAATCGTCAGGGGAGGGCGCGGGAGCAGTACTTC. Its protein product is CASSLNRQGRAREQYF.

In regard to this clonotype: At one end, the junction sequence differs from germline, possibly due to a read error. The rearrangement links TRBV19 to TRBJ1-1; D is unresolved. This CDR3 contains 14 residues. From germline, CDR1 is LNHDA and CDR2 SQIVND (reference sequence). CDR3 amino acids: CASISVSMNTEASF. CDR3 nucleotide sequence: TGTGCCAGTATATCCGTCAGCATGAACACTGAAGCTTCCTTT.

This clonotype was counted a few times. The rearrangement uses TRBV20-1 and TRBJ2-3; D is possibly TRBD1 (5 bases). Germline V gene lookup returns CDR1 DFQATT and CDR2 SNEGSKA (reference sequence). V lost 6 bases and J lost 1, with 20 bases in between. This CDR3 has 16 residues. The CDR3: CSAGWGPTGGTDTQYF. In DNA, the CDR3 is TGCAGTGCAGGCTGGGGCCCTACAGGAGGCACAGATACGCAGTATTTT.

The chain employs TRBV6-5 and TRBJ2-1, with 7 positions matching TRBD2. The germline V gene encodes CDR1 MNHEY and CDR2 SVGAGI. The CDR3 is made up of 11 amino acids. J lost 6 bases, V lost 9 bases, and 2 bases had no gene match. This CDR3 is CASGGGNEQFF. In nucleotides, the CDR3 is TGTGCCAGTGGGGGGGGCAATGAGCAGTTCTTC.

This clonotype is medium-sized by share. The chain employs TRBV19 and TRBJ2-3; TRBD1 matches 8 bases. V was clipped by 1 base and J by 3 bases; unmatched bases: 6. CDR1 and CDR2 (germline): LNHDA, SQIVND (reference sequence). The CDR3 consists of 16 residues. The chain's CDR3 is CASSIVPGGGTDTQYF. Written as DNA, the CDR3 is TGTGCCAGTAGTATAGTTCCAGGGGGCGGGACAGATACGCAGTATTTT.

This clonotype ranks as medium-sized. The chain employs TRBV19 and TRBJ1-3; perhaps TRBD1 as D (5 bases). The germline CDR1 and CDR2 sequences are LNHDA and SQIVND (reference sequence). V was cut by 5 bases and J by 0 bases, with 14 bases left in between. The CDR3 runs to 16 residues. The CDR3 protein is CASSFSGRSSGNTIYF. DNA of the CDR3: TGTGCCAGTAGTTTCTCAGGGAGAAGCTCTGGAAACACCATATATTTT.

The V and J genes are TRBV11-3 and TRBJ2-7; perhaps TRBD1 as D (6 bases). Per germline, CDR1 SGHNT and CDR2 YENEEA. V shed 5 bases and J shed 4 bases, with 15 bases lying between them. There are 14 residues in the CDR3. CDR3 sequence (DNA): TGTGCCAGCAGCCGACAGGAGGCTTTATACGAGCAGTACTTC. Its protein is CASSRQEALYEQYF.

This sequence joins TRBV6-5 and TRBJ1-1; perhaps TRBD1 as D (6 bases). The germline V gene has CDR1 MNHEY and CDR2 SVGAGI. Trimming took off 0 bases at V and 0 bases at J, with 11 bases between the two ends. The CDR3 is 16 residues long. In DNA, the CDR3 is TGTGCCAGCAGTTACTCCGGACAGCGAGTGAACACTGAAGCTTTCTTT. As protein: CASSYSGQRVNTEAFF.

This clonotype was counted between two and nine times. The V call is TRBV15, the J call TRBJ1-1; 12 bases agree with TRBD1. The CDR3 is made up of 15 amino acids. V dropped 8 bases and J dropped 1; count of bases not matched to a gene: 5. The V gene's germline CDR1 is LNHNV and CDR2 YYDKDF (reference sequence). The CDR3 coding sequence is TGTGCCACCGGGACAGGGGGCGAAGGGAACACTGAAGCTTTCTTT. Its translation: CATGTGGEGNTEAFF.

The chain's CDR3 is CASSIWDKRTEAFF. In DNA form, the CDR3 reads TGTGCCAGTAGTATCTGGGACAAAAGGACTGAAGCTTTCTTT. This rearrangement joins TRBV19 to TRBJ1-1; D may be TRBD1 (6 bases). CDR1 is LNHDA, CDR2 SQIVND, per germline (reference sequence). This CDR3 is built from 14 residues. The V end lost 3 bases, the J end lost 5 bases, and 13 bases lay between the germline ends.

The J gene is TRBJ1-1, the V gene TRBV12-3 or TRBV12-4; TRBD1 matches 7 bases. V dropped 5 bases and J dropped 4; count of bases not matched to a gene: 7. The CDR3 loop spans 14 amino acids. The CDR3 loop is CASSQTGSGTEAFF. CDR3 bases: TGTGCCAGCAGTCAGACAGGGTCCGGCACTGAAGCTTTCTTT.

By its share, this clonotype is medium-sized. One junction end disagrees with the germline gene, perhaps due to a read error. The rearrangement uses TRBV6-1 and TRBJ2-7; TRBD1 agrees at 11 bases. This CDR3 is built from 12 residues. Germline V lookup: CDR1 MNHNS, CDR2 SASEGT. The CDR3 region has the DNA TGTGCCAGCAGTGTGGGACAGGGGGAGCGGTACTTC. The encoded protein is CASSVGQGERYF.

The count of this clonotype is one. The J gene is TRBJ2-5, the V gene TRBV20-1; TRBD1 agrees at 12 bases. This CDR3 comprises 21 residues. Germline V lookup: CDR1 DFQATT, CDR2 SNEGSKA (reference sequence). With 0 bases clipped from V and 0 bases from J, the junction kept 17 bases outside the gene matches. This chain's CDR3 is CSARDKSGQGAIFEYQETQYF. The CDR3 nucleotides are TGCAGTGCTAGAGATAAATCGGGACAGGGGGCGATTTTTGAGTACCAAGAGACCCAGTACTTC.